The present T cell receptor (beta chain) was sequenced within a study of radiation and T cells in renal cell carcinoma. Study as a whole: Nephrectomy followed 15 Gy stereotactic body radiation by 4 weeks.

The sample's time point: blood 2 weeks post-SBRT. Treatment given: 15 Gy SBRT to primary tumor, nephrectomy 4 weeks later. Looked up from germline, CDR1 is LNHDA and CDR2 is SQIVND (reference sequence). The CDR3 totals 16 residues. Trimming left V 4 bases short and J 6 bases short, with 18 bases between. Using immunoSEQ multiplex PCR, the repertoire was profiled, and TCRdb retains in-frame clones only, with some absent. Here the sample spans roughly 130,000 clones, about 81% being singletons. This chain links TRBV19 with TRBJ1-4; D may be TRBD1 (6 bases). The clonotype originates from a woman aged 55-70 years with renal cell carcinoma. The sequencing used blood, collected from a patient whose treatment included radiotherapy and nephrectomy. CDR3 in amino acids: CASSTRTVSLDEKLFF. For the CDR3, the DNA is TGTGCCAGTAGTACTAGGACAGTTTCATTAGATGAAAAACTGTTTTTT.